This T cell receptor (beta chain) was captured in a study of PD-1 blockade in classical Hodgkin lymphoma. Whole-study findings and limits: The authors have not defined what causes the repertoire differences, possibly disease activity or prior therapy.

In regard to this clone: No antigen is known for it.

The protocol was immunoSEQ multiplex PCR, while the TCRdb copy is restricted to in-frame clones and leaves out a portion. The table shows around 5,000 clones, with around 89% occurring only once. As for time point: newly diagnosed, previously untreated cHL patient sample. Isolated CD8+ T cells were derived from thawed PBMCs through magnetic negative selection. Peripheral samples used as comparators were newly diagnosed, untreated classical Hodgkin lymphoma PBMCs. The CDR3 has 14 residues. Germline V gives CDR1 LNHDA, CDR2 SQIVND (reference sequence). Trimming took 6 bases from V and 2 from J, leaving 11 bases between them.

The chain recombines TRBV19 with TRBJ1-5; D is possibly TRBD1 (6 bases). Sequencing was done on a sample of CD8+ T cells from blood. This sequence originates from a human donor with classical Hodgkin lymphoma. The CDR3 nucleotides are TGTGCCAGTAGGGAGGGGGGACGCAATCAGCCCCAGCATTTT. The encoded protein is CASREGGRNQPQHF.